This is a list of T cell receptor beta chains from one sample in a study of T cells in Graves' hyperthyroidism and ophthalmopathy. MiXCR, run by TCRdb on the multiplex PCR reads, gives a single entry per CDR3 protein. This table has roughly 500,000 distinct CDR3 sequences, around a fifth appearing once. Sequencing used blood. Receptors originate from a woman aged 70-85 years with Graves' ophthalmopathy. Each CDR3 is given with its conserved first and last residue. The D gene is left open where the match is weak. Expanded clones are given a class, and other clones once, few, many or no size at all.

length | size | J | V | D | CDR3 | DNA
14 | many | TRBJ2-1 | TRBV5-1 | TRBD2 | CASNQGGSPSEQFF | TGCGCCAGCAATCAGGGCGGGAGTCCGTCTGAGCAGTTCTTC
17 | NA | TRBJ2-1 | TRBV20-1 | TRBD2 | CSAVRGGTLAGESEQFF | TGCAGTGCCGTACGTGGGGGGACCCTAGCGGGAGAATCTGAGCAGTTCTTC
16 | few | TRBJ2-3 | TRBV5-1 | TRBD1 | CASSWRTGSSRDTQYF | TGCGCCAGCAGCTGGCGGACAGGGTCGAGCCGGGATACGCAGTATTTT
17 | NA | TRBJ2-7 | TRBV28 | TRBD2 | CASKGRLAGGSSYEQYF | TGTGCCAGCAAAGGTCGGCTAGCGGGAGGAAGCTCCTACGAGCAGTACTTC
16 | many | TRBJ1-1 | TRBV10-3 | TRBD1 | CAISEKAGGTGTEAFF | TGTGCCATCAGTGAGAAGGCAGGGGGGACGGGCACTGAAGCTTTCTTT
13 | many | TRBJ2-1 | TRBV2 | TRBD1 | CARGRQGNNEQFF | TGTGCCAGGGGAAGACAGGGAAACAATGAGCAGTTCTTC
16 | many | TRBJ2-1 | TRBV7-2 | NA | CASSLVGGGTYNEQFF | TGTGCCAGCAGCTTAGTAGGGGGAGGCACATACAATGAGCAGTTCTTC
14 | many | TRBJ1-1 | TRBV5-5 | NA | CASSLLQWNTEAFF | TGTGCCAGCAGCTTGCTCCAGTGGAACACTGAAGCTTTCTTT
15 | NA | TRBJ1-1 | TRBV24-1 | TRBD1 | CATTQGALMNTEAFF | TGTGCCACCACTCAGGGGGCGCTGATGAACACTGAAGCTTTCTTT
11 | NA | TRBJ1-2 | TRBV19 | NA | CASSRHPGYTF | TGTGCCAGTAGTAGACACCCTGGCTACACCTTC
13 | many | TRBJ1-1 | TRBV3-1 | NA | CASSQTENTEAFF | TGTGCCAGCAGCCAGACGGAGAACACTGAAGCTTTCTTT
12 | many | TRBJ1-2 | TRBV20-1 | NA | CSARGADYGYTF | TGCAGTGCGCGGGGGGCAGACTATGGCTACACCTTC
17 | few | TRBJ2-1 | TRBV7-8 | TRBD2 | CASSLVRWRENYNEQFF | TGTGCCAGCAGCTTGGTTCGGTGGCGGGAGAATTACAATGAGCAGTTCTTC
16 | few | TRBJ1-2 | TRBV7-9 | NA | CASSLVGITGNYGYTF | TGTGCCAGCAGCTTAGTAGGCATAACAGGGAACTATGGCTACACCTTC
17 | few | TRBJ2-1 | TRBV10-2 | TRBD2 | CASSGWTSGSTGNEQFF | TGCGCCAGCAGTGGGTGGACTAGCGGGAGTACGGGGAATGAGCAGTTCTTC
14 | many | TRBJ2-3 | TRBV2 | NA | CASTYHTGSDTQYF | TGTGCCAGCACTTACCATACAGGGTCAGATACGCAGTATTTT
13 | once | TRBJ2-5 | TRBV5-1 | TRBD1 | CASSRQGAETLYF | TGTGCCAGCAGCAGACAGGGGGCGGAGACCCTGTACTTC
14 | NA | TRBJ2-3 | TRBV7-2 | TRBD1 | CASSTRQGVDTQYF | TGTGCCAGCAGCACAAGACAGGGAGTAGATACGCAGTATTTT